This paragraph reports one T cell receptor (beta chain). Antigen specificity is unknown. This record comes from a study of a mutant IDH1 vaccine in newly diagnosed glioma. Across the study: Sex distribution of treated patients was about 62% male and approximately 38% female; mean age was around 40 years. Most had both radiotherapy and temozolomide beforehand; others had only one.

Data came from immunoSEQ multiplex PCR; TCRdb stores just in-frame clones and leaves some out. The sample includes tens of thousands of clones, roughly four fifths of them seen just once. Germline-derived CDR1 and CDR2 are KGHSH and LQKENI. Trimming pared 2 bases from V and 7 bases from J, leaving 6 bases between. The CDR3 is 13 amino acids. Study findings and constraints: In approximately 92% of patients, immune responses induced by the vaccine occurred.

As for time point: baseline, week 1 (first vaccination visit). The sample's treatment: pre-vaccination baseline after standard-of-care therapy. The study enrolled donors with new WHO grade 3 or 4 IDH1-mutant, ATRX-lost astrocytomas. The chain couples TRBV18 to TRBJ1-6; D uncertain. The input for sequencing was PBMCs, taken from a glioma patient treated with radiotherapy, temozolomide or both. This TCR was recovered from a woman aged 45-65 years with glioma. In DNA form, the CDR3 reads TGTGCCAGCTCACCATCAGGAAATTCACCCCTCCACTTT. It codes for CASSPSGNSPLHF.